These 12 T cell receptor beta chains came from one sample sequenced in a study of radiation and T cells in renal cell carcinoma. Time point in this sample: baseline pretreatment blood. Treatment: 15 Gy SBRT to primary tumor, nephrectomy 4 weeks later. Profiled with immunoSEQ multiplex PCR; TCRdb holds only in-frame clones, not every one. This table holds about 130,000 clones, approximately 78% found once. This sample comprised blood, obtained from a patient whose treatment included radiotherapy and nephrectomy. These TCRs come from an older woman with renal cell carcinoma.

In its sample, this clone was seen a few times. The chain's CDR3 is CASRRDSHQPQHF. The CDR3 DNA reads as TGCGCCAGCAGGCGGGATAGTCATCAGCCCCAGCATTTT. The gene calls are TRBV5-1 and TRBJ1-5, with D unclear. Germline V gene data show CDR1 as SGHRS and CDR2 as YFSETQ. V was pared by 5 bases and J by 5 bases, with 11 bases between. This CDR3 has 13 residues. Full variable domain (missing parts from reference TRBV5-1 and TRBJ1-5): KAGVTQTPRYLIKTRGQQVTLSCSPISGHRSVSWYQQTPGQGLQFLFEYFSETQRNKGNFPGRFSGRQFSNSRSEMNVSTLELGDSALYLCASRRDSHQPQHFGDGTRLSIL.

The rearrangement links TRBV15 to TRBJ2-7; 15 nucleotides agree with TRBD2. Losses at the gene ends were 2 bases for V and 4 bases for J; bases not matched to a gene: 15. CDR1 is LNHNV and CDR2 is YYDKDF in the germline V gene (reference sequence). This CDR3 has 20 amino acids. Here the CDR3 reads CATSRSSFLGLAGGDYEQYF. DNA for the CDR3: TGTGCCACCAGCAGATCATCATTCCTGGGACTAGCGGGGGGAGATTACGAGCAGTACTTC.

The chain couples TRBV6-5 to TRBJ2-7, with 11 bases fitting TRBD2. The CDR3 covers 15 residues. After removal of 7 bases from V and 2 bases from J, the junction contained 7 bases not matched to a gene. Looked up from germline, CDR1 is MNHEY and CDR2 is SVGAGI. The CDR3 is CASKPGLAETYEQYF. As DNA, the CDR3 is TGTGCCAGCAAACCGGGACTAGCGGAAACCTACGAGCAGTACTTC.

The chain combines TRBV7-9 with TRBJ2-6, with D possibly being TRBD2 (5 bases). The V and J ends lost 10 bases and 0 bases respectively, with 13 bases between them. CDR1 is SEHNR, CDR2 FQNEAQ, per germline (reference sequence). The CDR3 runs to 15 residues. The CDR3 loop reads CANSGVSSGANVLTF. The CDR3, as DNA: TGTGCCAACTCCGGGGTGAGCTCTGGGGCCAACGTCCTGACTTTC. The whole variable domain, remainder taken from reference TRBV7-9 and TRBJ2-6, is DTGVSQNPRHKITKRGQNVTFRCDPISEHNRLYWYRQTLGQGPEFLTYFQNEAQLEKSRLLSDRFSAERPKGSFSTLEIQRTEQGDSAMYLCANSGVSSGANVLTFGAGSRLTVL.

This clone was counted once. The chain recombines TRBV19 with TRBJ2-5; a weak D match, TRBD1 (5 bases). This CDR3 is built from 14 residues. Germline V gives CDR1 LNHDA, CDR2 SQIVND (reference sequence). Trimming shortened V by 3 bases and J by 2 bases, and 10 bases separated the two germline ends. The CDR3 DNA is TGTGCCAGTAGTATCCAGGGTCAGCAAGAGACCCAGTACTTC. Its translation: CASSIQGQQETQYF.

The chain has TRBV7-6 and TRBJ2-7; TRBD1 agrees at 8 bases. This CDR3 has 14 residues. The junction had 4 bases not matched to a gene; V was cut back by 1 base and J by 5 bases. Germline CDR1 is SGHVS and CDR2 is FNYEAQ. Written as DNA, the CDR3 is TGTGCCAGCAGCTTAGGGACAGGGCTCAACGAGCAGTACTTC. Amino acids: CASSLGTGLNEQYF. The full variable domain, its missing parts supplied by reference TRBV7-6 and TRBJ2-7, is GAGVSQSPRYKVTKRGQDVALRCDPISGHVSLYWYRQALGQGPEFLTYFNYEAQQDKSGLPNDRFSAERPEGSISTLTIQRTEQRDSAMYRCASSLGTGLNEQYFGPGTRLTVT.

The V call is TRBV19, the J call TRBJ2-1, with D perhaps assigned TRBD1 or TRBD2 (5 bases each). Germline V gene data show CDR1 as LNHDA and CDR2 as SQIVND (reference sequence). The V gene lost 9 bases and the J gene lost 7 bases, with 19 bases spanning the gap. The CDR3 extends over 14 amino acids. The CDR3 bases are TGTGCCAGACGACCGGGACGAGCCGGGAATGAGCAGTTCTTC. It translates to CARRPGRAGNEQFF.

This chain links TRBV5-6 with TRBJ1-1; no clear D. The germline V and J ends were trimmed by 9 bases and 4 bases, with 16 bases remaining between them. The V gene's germline CDR1 is SGHDT and CDR2 YYEEEE. This CDR3 is 13 amino acids long. The CDR3, as DNA: TGTGCCACTTCTTGGACCGGCAGCACTGAAGCTTTCTTT. Its translation is CATSWTGSTEAFF.

The chain joins TRBV11-2 to TRBJ1-1; D is unresolved. With 3 bases removed from V and 1 base from J, the gap between germline ends came to 6 bases. Germline V lookup: CDR1 SGHAT, CDR2 FQNNGV. The CDR3 extends over 13 amino acids. CDR3 bases: TGTGCCAGCAGCTTCCGGCGGAACACTGAAGCTTTCTTT. It encodes CASSFRRNTEAFF.

J is TRBJ2-2 and V is TRBV5-5; D uncertain. The CDR3 is made up of 13 amino acids. Germline lookup yields CDR1 SGHKS and CDR2 YYEKEE (reference sequence). V lost 5 bases and J lost 3, with 8 bases in between. CDR3 in DNA: TGTGCCAGCAGTTCCGTTGACACCGGGGAGCTGTTTTTT. This translates into CASSSVDTGELFF.

The V call is TRBV6-1, the J call TRBJ1-5, with TRBD1 as a possible D gene (5 bases). With 0 bases removed from V and 1 base from J, the gap between germline ends came to 13 bases. The CDR3 is made up of 17 amino acids. Germline CDR1 and CDR2: MNHNS and SASEGT. CDR3: CASSEALQGRSNQPQHF. DNA for the CDR3: TGTGCCAGCAGTGAAGCGCTTCAGGGAAGAAGCAATCAGCCCCAGCATTTT.

The chain couples TRBV27 to TRBJ2-5; 8 bases match TRBD2. Germline loops: CDR1 MNHEY, CDR2 SMNVEV (reference sequence). V gave up 1 base and J gave up 2 bases; unmatched junction bases: 6. The CDR3 loop spans 16 amino acids. This CDR3 is CASSLFAGGSQETQYF. Written as DNA, the CDR3 is TGTGCCAGCAGTTTATTTGCGGGAGGCTCACAAGAGACCCAGTACTTC.